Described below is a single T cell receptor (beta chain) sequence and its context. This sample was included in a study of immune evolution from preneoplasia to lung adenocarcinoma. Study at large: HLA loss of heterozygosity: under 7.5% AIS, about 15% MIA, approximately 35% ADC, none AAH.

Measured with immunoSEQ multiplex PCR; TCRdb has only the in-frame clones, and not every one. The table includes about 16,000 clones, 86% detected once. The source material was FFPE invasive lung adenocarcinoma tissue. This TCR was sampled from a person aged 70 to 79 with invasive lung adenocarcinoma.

Written as DNA, the CDR3 is TGTGCCAGTAGTTCCACTTCTATATATGTAGCTGAAGCTTTCTTT. It encodes CASSSTSIYVAEAFF. The rearrangement links TRBV19 to TRBJ1-1; no reliable D call. Trimming took off 5 bases at V and 6 bases at J, with 19 bases between the two ends. There are 15 residues in the CDR3. Germline V CDR1 and CDR2: LNHDA, SQIVND (reference sequence). Variable domain in full (rest from reference TRBV19 and TRBJ1-1): DGGITQSPKYLFRKEGQNVTLSCEQNLNHDAMYWYRQDPGQGLRLIYYSQIVNDFQKGDIAEGYSVSREKKESFPLTVTSAQKNPTAFYLCASSSTSIYVAEAFFGQGTRLTVV.